Shown below are 30 T cell receptor beta chains from a single sample sequenced in a study of T-cell reconstitution after alpha-beta-depleted transplantation in children. Unique molecular identifiers were used in preparing the TCRbeta library. TCRdb independently ran MiXCR on the PCR reads; one entry per CDR3 protein. The sample holds 700,000 to 950,000 distinct CDR3 sequences; approximately 15% are singletons and the top ten take under 6%. The sequences come from PBMCs, mostly from graft donor cells, collected 360 days after TCRalphabeta/CD19-depleted stem cell transplant. These TCRs come from a male patient between 10 and 17 years old who had a stem cell transplant for acute lymphoblastic leukemia, so the T cells may come from the graft donor.

This clonotype was seen repeatedly, ten times or more. The genes are TRBV13 and TRBJ1-1; TRBD1 is a possible D gene (5 bases). CDR1 and CDR2 from the germline V gene are PRHDT and FYEKMQ (reference sequence). The V end lost 4 bases, the J end lost 6 bases, and 21 bases lay between the germline ends. The CDR3 covers 16 residues. DNA of the CDR3: TGTGCCAGCAGCTCAGACAGCCCGAGCCTCCAGCCTGAAGCTTTCTTT. This gives the protein CASSSDSPSLQPEAFF.

In the case of this clonotype: A junction end diverges from the germline sequence, so it may reflect a read error. The chain carries TRBV30 and TRBJ2-7; 8 bases fit TRBD1. The CDR3 extends over 13 amino acids. Germline values: CDR1 GTSNPN, CDR2 SVGIG (reference sequence). This CDR3 reads CAWSVQAGGEKYF. For the CDR3, the DNA is TGTGCCTGGAGTGTACAGGCAGGGGGCGAGAAGTACTTC.

In its sample, this clonotype was seen many times. This chain uses TRBV12-5 with TRBJ2-4; D possibly corresponds to TRBD1 (7 bases). CDR1 and CDR2 from the germline V gene are LGHNT and FRNRAP. The CDR3 runs 19 residues. V dropped 4 bases and J dropped 0 bases, with 22 bases sitting between them. This chain's CDR3 is CASGSTEDRWGLAKNIQYF. The CDR3, as DNA: TGTGCTAGTGGTTCAACTGAGGACAGGTGGGGACTAGCCAAAAACATTCAGTACTTC.

The chain carries TRBV5-1 and TRBJ2-1; 8 positions match TRBD2. Germline lookup yields CDR1 SGHRS and CDR2 YFSETQ. V was pared by 0 bases and J by 10 bases, with 12 bases of the junction left unmatched. CDR3 length: 16 residues. CDR3: CASSLGGAGALEEQFF. CDR3 nucleotide sequence: TGCGCCAGCAGCTTGGGAGGAGCGGGAGCGCTCGAGGAGCAGTTCTTC.

In this sample, this clonotype turned up a few times. The chain links TRBV12-3 or TRBV12-4 to TRBJ2-1, with 12 positions matching TRBD2. The CDR3 loop spans 15 amino acids. Trimming took 5 bases from V and 8 from J; bases not matched to a gene: 7. The CDR3, as DNA: TGTGCCAGCAGTCTCACTAGCGGGAGGATGTATGAGCAGTTCTTC. It codes for CASSLTSGRMYEQFF.

The DNA for the CDR3 is TGTGCCATCAGGGGACTAGCGGGCAATGAGCAGTTCTTC. Translation gives CAIRGLAGNEQFF. The chain links TRBV10-3 to TRBJ2-1; TRBD2 aligns across 12 bases. Germline CDR1 and CDR2: ENHRY and SYGVKD. CDR3 length: 13 amino acids. Trimming removed 6 bases from V and 6 bases from J; junction bases left unmatched: 0.

This clonotype was observed a few times. The chain links TRBV3-1 to TRBJ2-1; TRBD2 might be the D (7 bases). Germline CDR1 LGHDT, CDR2 YNNKEL (reference sequence). Trimming shortened V by 0 bases and J by 10 bases, and 19 bases separated the two germline ends. The CDR3 contains 16 residues. DNA of the CDR3: TGTGCCAGCAGCCAAGAATGGGGAGGGGGAGCGGGAGAGCAGTTCTTC. Translated: CASSQEWGGGAGEQFF.

In the case of this clonotype: Without the conserved terminal phenylalanine or tryptophan, this CDR3 likely stems from a read error. The genes are TRBV12-3 or TRBV12-4 and TRBJ2-3, with 8 bases that match TRBD2. This CDR3 region has 16 residues. Germline trimming cut 2 bases from V and 4 bases from J; bases unmatched to any gene: 8. CDR3 nucleotides: TGTGCCAGCAGTTTAAGTGGCGGGAGGTTTGCAGATACGCAGTATTTA. As protein: CASSLSGGRFADTQYL.

There are a few counts of this clonotype. The gene calls are TRBV11-2 and TRBJ2-1; 9 nucleotides agree with TRBD2. Germline CDR1 SGHAT, CDR2 FQNNGV. The CDR3 contains 17 residues. V was pared by 3 bases and J by 8 bases, with 14 bases of the junction left unmatched. CDR3 bases: TGTGCCAGCAGCTTTCCCATGGGAGCGGGAGGTTGGTATGAGCAGTTCTTC. This translates into CASSFPMGAGGWYEQFF.

The gene calls are TRBV18 and TRBJ2-1; D remains unclear. Per germline, CDR1 KGHSH and CDR2 LQKENI. V lost 2 bases and J lost 7, with 12 bases in between. The CDR3 spans 14 residues. Here the CDR3 reads CASSPVEYQNEQFF. The CDR3 DNA reads as TGTGCCAGCTCACCAGTGGAATACCAAAATGAGCAGTTCTTC.

V and J are TRBV5-1 and TRBJ2-6; a possible D gene is TRBD2 (5 bases). The CDR3 contains 15 residues. The ends were cut back, 1 base at V and 0 bases at J, with 5 bases in the middle. Germline lookup yields CDR1 SGHRS and CDR2 YFSETQ. CDR3 sequence: CASSLSGSGANVLTF. CDR3 nucleotides: TGCGCCAGCAGCTTGAGCGGCTCTGGGGCCAACGTCCTGACTTTC.

This chain joins TRBV2 and TRBJ2-5, with 7 bases matching TRBD2. The CDR3 runs to 14 residues. The germline V gene encodes CDR1 SNHLY and CDR2 FYNNEI. The V gene end was trimmed by 3 bases and the J gene end by 4 bases; junction bases not matched to a gene: 5. The CDR3 DNA reads TGTGCCAGCAGTGATGCGGGAGTGAGAGAGACCCAGTACTTC. Protein: CASSDAGVRETQYF.

This clonotype was picked up many times. The chain uses TRBV6-1 and TRBJ2-3; a possible D gene is TRBD2 (6 bases). CDR3 size: 15 residues. Germline CDR1 and CDR2: MNHNS and SASEGT. The V end lost 5 bases, the J end lost 2 bases, and 14 bases lay between the germline ends. CDR3 residues: CASSTVRTNTDTQYF. CDR3 DNA sequence: TGTGCCAGCAGTACCGTCCGGACTAACACAGATACGCAGTATTTT.

This clonotype has a handful of counts. The chain employs TRBV4-1 and TRBJ2-7, with D unresolved. V lost 0 bases and J lost 4, with 19 bases in between. This CDR3 is built from 17 residues. The germline V gene encodes CDR1 MGHRA and CDR2 YSYEKL. The DNA for the CDR3 is TGCGCCAGCAGCCAAGATTGGACCTCCCCAATATCATACGAGCAGTACTTC. Translated, it gives CASSQDWTSPISYEQYF.

This clonotype was seen only a few times. CDR3 protein: CASSELKVAAARTPLHF. As DNA, the CDR3 is TGTGCCAGCAGTGAATTGAAAGTAGCGGCAGCCCGAACACCCCTCCACTTT. The chain joins TRBV25-1 to TRBJ1-6; D ambiguous. Germline V gene data show CDR1 as MGHDK and CDR2 as SYGVNS. The CDR3 is 17 amino acids. Deletions cut 1 base from V and 11 bases from J, with 21 bases between.

A single count supports this clonotype. The chain employs TRBV29-1 and TRBJ2-2, with D possibly being TRBD2 (5 bases). The CDR3 covers 17 residues. V was clipped by 7 bases and J by 3 bases, with 24 bases between them. Germline CDR1 SQVTM, CDR2 ANQGSEA. The CDR3 spells CSGTLGLKDADTGELFF. DNA for the CDR3: TGCAGCGGGACTCTAGGGTTGAAAGACGCGGACACCGGGGAGCTGTTTTTT.

This chain joins TRBV9 and TRBJ2-1; the D gene is possibly TRBD1 (5 bases). CDR3 length: 15 amino acids. Germline V gives CDR1 SGDLS, CDR2 YYNGEE. Deletions cut 7 bases from V and 3 bases from J, with 17 bases between. CDR3 residues: CASDTQGAFYNEQFF. CDR3 nucleotide sequence: TGTGCCAGCGACACTCAGGGCGCCTTCTACAATGAGCAGTTCTTC.

V usage is TRBV7-9 and J usage is TRBJ1-3; no clear D gene. Germline CDR1 reads SEHNR; CDR2 reads FQNEAQ (reference sequence). The CDR3 is 13 residues long. The V end was cut by 5 bases, the J end by 0 bases, with 5 bases between. CDR3 DNA sequence: TGTGCCAGCAGCCCTAACTCTGGAAACACCATATATTTT. Amino acids: CASSPNSGNTIYF.

This clonotype was seen a single time. The chain carries TRBV6-2 or TRBV6-3 and TRBJ1-5; D gene unclear. This CDR3 is built from 15 residues. Germline values: CDR1 MNHEY, CDR2 SVGEGT. Deletions cut 6 bases from V and 0 bases from J, with 12 bases between. The CDR3 here is CASSARVGSNQPQHF. Written as DNA, the CDR3 is TGTGCCAGCAGCGCCCGGGTGGGTAGCAATCAGCCCCAGCATTTT.

The table lists this clonotype with a few counts. The chain has TRBV27 and TRBJ1-1; D might be TRBD1 (6 bases). The germline gives CDR1 MNHEY, CDR2 SMNVEV (reference sequence). This CDR3 spans 17 amino acids. V lost 3 bases and J 2 bases, leaving 19 bases between the germline ends. This chain's CDR3 is CASSFEWAGHTNTEAFF. The CDR3 DNA sequence: TGTGCCAGCAGTTTCGAATGGGCGGGACATACAAACACTGAAGCTTTCTTT.

Only a few counts were recorded for this clonotype. V is TRBV15 and J is TRBJ2-2; the match to TRBD2 covers 12 bases. V shed 0 bases, J shed 7 bases, and the junction held 6 bases outside the gene matches. The length of the CDR3 is 17 residues. Germline assignment: CDR1 LNHNV and CDR2 YYDKDF (reference sequence). Written as DNA, the CDR3 is TGTGCCACCAGCAGAGATCGGACTAGCGGGATCGGCGGGGAGCTGTTTTTT. Translation gives CATSRDRTSGIGGELFF.

This clonotype was recorded a few times. The genes are TRBV5-1 and TRBJ2-7; the match to TRBD2 covers 11 bases. V lost 1 base to trimming and J lost 3 bases; unmatched junction nucleotides: 6. The CDR3 consists of 16 residues. Germline V gene sequence: CDR1 SGHRS, CDR2 YFSETQ. The CDR3 loop is CASSLWILAGGYEQYF. CDR3 nucleotides: TGCGCCAGCAGCTTGTGGATCCTAGCGGGAGGCTACGAGCAGTACTTC.

This clonotype was observed a handful of times. V is TRBV4-2 and J is TRBJ2-1; TRBD2 aligns across 8 bases. The CDR3 spans 16 residues. Germline V lookup: CDR1 LGHNA, CDR2 YNFKEQ. J lost 2 bases, V lost 1 base, and 4 bases had no gene match. CDR3 coding DNA: TGTGCCAGCAGCCAAGCCCGCGGGGGGACCTACAATGAGCAGTTCTTC. Its translation is CASSQARGGTYNEQFF.

The chain joins TRBV15 to TRBJ2-1; 7 bases agree with TRBD2. Germline V gives CDR1 LNHNV, CDR2 YYDKDF (reference sequence). Unmatched junction bases numbered 8, after V lost 7 bases and J lost 5 bases. The CDR3 extends over 14 amino acids. CDR3 DNA sequence: TGTGCCACCAAGGAAACTAGCGAGCACAATGAGCAGTTCTTC. Translating it yields CATKETSEHNEQFF.

This clonotype was picked up many times. CDR3 sequence reads: CASSPLRGSYEQYF. The CDR3 DNA is TGTGCCAGCAGTCCCCTCCGAGGGTCCTACGAGCAGTACTTC. This sequence joins TRBV6-1 and TRBJ2-7; TRBD2 might be the D (5 bases). CDR1 and CDR2 from the germline V gene are MNHNS and SASEGT. The CDR3 runs to 14 residues. Trimming stripped 5 bases from V and 1 base from J, with 12 bases between.

The sample holds a few counts of this clonotype. The chain is built from TRBV27 and TRBJ2-1; the match to TRBD2 covers 7 bases. Trimming removed 6 bases from V and 7 bases from J; junction bases left unmatched: 12. Germline loops: CDR1 MNHEY, CDR2 SMNVEV (reference sequence). The CDR3 extends over 15 amino acids. The CDR3 region has the DNA TGTGCCAGCAGCCCGGGACTACCATCTACAAATGAGCAGTTCTTC. Protein sequence: CASSPGLPSTNEQFF.

This clonotype was picked up many times. The chain combines TRBV25-1 with TRBJ2-7; weak D call: TRBD1 (5 bases). V was trimmed by 5 bases and J by 7 bases, leaving 6 bases between them. The CDR3 totals 10 residues. Germline values: CDR1 MGHDK, CDR2 SYGVNS. DNA for the CDR3: TGTGCCAGCAGTAAGGGGGAGCAGTACTTC. Translated: CASSKGEQYF.

Only a few counts were recorded for this clonotype. The V and J genes are TRBV2 and TRBJ2-3; D call uncertain. Between the trimmed V and J ends, which lost 1 base and 6 bases, there was a span of 17 bases. Germline-derived CDR1 and CDR2 are SNHLY and FYNNEI. CDR3 length: 16 amino acids. The DNA for the CDR3 is TGTGCCAGCAGTGAAGGCTCTAGTGAGGCCTCCGATACGCAGTATTTT. This codes for CASSEGSSEASDTQYF.

The rearrangement uses TRBV4-1 and TRBJ2-2, with 10 positions matching TRBD2. The CDR3 contains 19 residues. V lost 2 bases to trimming and J lost 6 bases; unmatched junction nucleotides: 15. From germline, CDR1 is MGHRA and CDR2 YSYEKL. The DNA for the CDR3 is TGCGCCAGCAGCCAAAAAAACCTCCGGGCTAGCGGGGGAGCCGGGGAGCTGTTTTTT. Residues: CASSQKNLRASGGAGELFF.

The sample holds a few counts of this clonotype. The chain uses TRBV18 and TRBJ1-3; the D gene is possibly TRBD1 (5 bases). This CDR3 contains 16 residues. Germline-derived CDR1 and CDR2 are KGHSH and LQKENI. The ends were cut back, 3 bases at V and 0 bases at J, with 12 bases in the middle. The CDR3 region has the DNA TGTGCCAGCTCACCTGTACAGGAGAGCTCTGGAAACACCATATATTTT. It specifies CASSPVQESSGNTIYF.